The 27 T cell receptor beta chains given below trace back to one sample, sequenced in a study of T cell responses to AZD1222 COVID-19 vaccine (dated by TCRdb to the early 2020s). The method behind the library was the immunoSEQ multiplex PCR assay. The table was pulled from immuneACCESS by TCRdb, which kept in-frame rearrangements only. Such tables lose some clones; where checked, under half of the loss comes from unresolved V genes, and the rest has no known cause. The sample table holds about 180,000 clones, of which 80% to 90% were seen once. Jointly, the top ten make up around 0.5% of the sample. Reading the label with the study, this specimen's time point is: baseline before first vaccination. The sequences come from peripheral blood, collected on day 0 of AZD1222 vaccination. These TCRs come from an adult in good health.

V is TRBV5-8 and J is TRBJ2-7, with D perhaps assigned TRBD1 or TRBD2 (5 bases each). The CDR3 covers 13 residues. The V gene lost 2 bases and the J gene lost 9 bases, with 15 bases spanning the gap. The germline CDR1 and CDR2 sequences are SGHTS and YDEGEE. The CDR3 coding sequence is TGTGCCAGCAGCTTAAGGGGAGTGGACATGCAGTACTTC. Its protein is CASSLRGVDMQYF.

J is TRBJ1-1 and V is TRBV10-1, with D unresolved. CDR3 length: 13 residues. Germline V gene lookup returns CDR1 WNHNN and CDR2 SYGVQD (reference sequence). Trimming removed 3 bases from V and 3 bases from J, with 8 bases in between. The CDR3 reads CASSEARYTEAFF. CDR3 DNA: TGCGCCAGCAGTGAAGCCCGATACACTGAAGCTTTCTTT.

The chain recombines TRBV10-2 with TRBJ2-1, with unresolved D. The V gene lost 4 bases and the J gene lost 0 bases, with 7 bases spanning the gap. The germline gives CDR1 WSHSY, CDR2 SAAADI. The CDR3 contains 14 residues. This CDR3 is CASSVTGSYNEQFF. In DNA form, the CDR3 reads TGCGCCAGCAGTGTAACGGGCTCCTACAATGAGCAGTTCTTC.

Written as DNA, the CDR3 is TGTGCCAGCAGTGAAGGAACTAGCGCTACCTACGAGCAGTACTTC. Translation: CASSEGTSATYEQYF. The chain joins TRBV6-1 to TRBJ2-7, with 7 positions matching TRBD2. The germline CDR1 and CDR2 sequences are MNHNS and SASEGT. J was trimmed by 2 bases and V by 1 base; bases with no gene match: 5. This CDR3 has 15 residues.

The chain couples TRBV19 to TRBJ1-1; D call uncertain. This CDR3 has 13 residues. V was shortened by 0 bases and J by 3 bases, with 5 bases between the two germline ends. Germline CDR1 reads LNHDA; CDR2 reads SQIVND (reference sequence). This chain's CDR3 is CASSIDGYTEAFF. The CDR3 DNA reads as TGTGCCAGTAGTATAGACGGCTACACTGAAGCTTTCTTT. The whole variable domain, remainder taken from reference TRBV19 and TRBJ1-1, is DGGITQSPKYLFRKEGQNVTLSCEQNLNHDAMYWYRQDPGQGLRLIYYSQIVNDFQKGDIAEGYSVSREKKESFPLTVTSAQKNPTAFYLCASSIDGYTEAFFGQGTRLTVV.

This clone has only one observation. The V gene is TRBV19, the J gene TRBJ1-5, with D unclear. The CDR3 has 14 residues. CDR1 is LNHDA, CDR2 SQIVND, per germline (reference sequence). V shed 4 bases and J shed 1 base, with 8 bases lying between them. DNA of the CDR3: TGTGCCAGTAGTACTAGACGGAGCAATCAGCCCCAGCATTTT. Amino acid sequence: CASSTRRSNQPQHF. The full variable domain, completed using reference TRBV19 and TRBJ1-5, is DGGITQSPKYLFRKEGQNVTLSCEQNLNHDAMYWYRQDPGQGLRLIYYSQIVNDFQKGDIAEGYSVSREKKESFPLTVTSAQKNPTAFYLCASSTRRSNQPQHFGDGTRLSIL.

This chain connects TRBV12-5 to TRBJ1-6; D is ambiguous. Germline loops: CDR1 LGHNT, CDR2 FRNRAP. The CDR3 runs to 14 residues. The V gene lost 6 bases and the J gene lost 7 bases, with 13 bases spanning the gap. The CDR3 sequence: CASGLGPINSPLHF. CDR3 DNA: TGTGCTAGTGGCCTCGGACCGATCAATTCACCCCTCCACTTT.

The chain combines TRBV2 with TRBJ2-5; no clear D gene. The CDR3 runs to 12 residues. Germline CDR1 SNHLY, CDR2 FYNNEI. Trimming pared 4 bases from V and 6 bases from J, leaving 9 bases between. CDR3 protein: CASSVSSQTQYF. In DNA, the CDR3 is TGTGCCAGCAGTGTAAGCTCCCAGACCCAGTACTTC.

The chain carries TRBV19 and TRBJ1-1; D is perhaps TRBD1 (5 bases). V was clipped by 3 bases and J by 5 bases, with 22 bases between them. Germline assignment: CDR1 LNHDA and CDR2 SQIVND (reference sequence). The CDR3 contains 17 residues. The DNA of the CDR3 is TGTGCCAGTAGTATTGAAGGGGCAGGAGGGATTAGGACTGAAGCTTTCTTT. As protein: CASSIEGAGGIRTEAFF.

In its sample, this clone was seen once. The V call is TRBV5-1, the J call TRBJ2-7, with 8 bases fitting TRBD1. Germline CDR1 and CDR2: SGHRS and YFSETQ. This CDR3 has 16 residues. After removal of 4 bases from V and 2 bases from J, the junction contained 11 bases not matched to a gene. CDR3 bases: TGCGCCAGCAGCCTTGAACCCGGGACAGGAACCTACGAGCAGTACTTC. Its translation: CASSLEPGTGTYEQYF.

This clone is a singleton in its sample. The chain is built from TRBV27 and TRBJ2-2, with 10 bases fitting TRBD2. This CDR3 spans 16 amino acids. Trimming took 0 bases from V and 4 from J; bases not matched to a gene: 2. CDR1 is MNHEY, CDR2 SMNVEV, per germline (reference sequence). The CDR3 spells CASSLSRLAGTGELFF. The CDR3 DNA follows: TGTGCCAGCAGTTTATCGAGACTAGCGGGCACCGGGGAGCTGTTTTTT.

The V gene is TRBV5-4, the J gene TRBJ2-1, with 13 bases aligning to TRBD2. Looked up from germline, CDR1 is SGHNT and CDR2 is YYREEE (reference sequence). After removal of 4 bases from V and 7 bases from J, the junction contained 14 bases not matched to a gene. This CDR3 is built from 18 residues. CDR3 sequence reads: CASSPHGTGLAGVNEQFF. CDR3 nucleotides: TGTGCCAGCAGCCCCCATGGAACTGGACTAGCGGGAGTTAATGAGCAGTTCTTC.

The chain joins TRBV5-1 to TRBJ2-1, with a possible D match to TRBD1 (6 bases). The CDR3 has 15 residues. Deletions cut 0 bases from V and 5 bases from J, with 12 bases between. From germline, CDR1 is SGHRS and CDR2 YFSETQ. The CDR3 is CASSLATGSDNEQFF. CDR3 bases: TGCGCCAGCAGCTTGGCAACAGGGTCGGACAATGAGCAGTTCTTC.

As DNA, the CDR3 is TGTGCCAGCAGTTCCCCACTAGCGGGAGGGACCGAGCAGTACTTC. This sequence encodes CASSSPLAGGTEQYF. This sequence joins TRBV27 and TRBJ2-7; 13 nucleotides match TRBD2. The CDR3 totals 15 residues. CDR1 MNHEY and CDR2 SMNVEV come from the germline V gene (reference sequence). V was clipped by 4 bases and J by 6 bases; unmatched bases: 6.

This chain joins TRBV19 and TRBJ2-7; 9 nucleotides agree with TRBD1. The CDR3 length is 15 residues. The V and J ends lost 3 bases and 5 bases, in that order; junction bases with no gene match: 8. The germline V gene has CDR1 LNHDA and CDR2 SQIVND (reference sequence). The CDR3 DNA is TGTGCCAGTAGTATTCTCCGGGACAGGGTGAACGAGCAGTACTTC. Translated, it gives CASSILRDRVNEQYF.

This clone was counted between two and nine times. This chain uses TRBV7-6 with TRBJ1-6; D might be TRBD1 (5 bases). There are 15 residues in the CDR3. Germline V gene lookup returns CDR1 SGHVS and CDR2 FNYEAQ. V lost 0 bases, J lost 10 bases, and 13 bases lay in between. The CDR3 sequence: CASSLARQGGSPLHF. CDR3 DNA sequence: TGTGCCAGCAGCTTAGCAAGGCAGGGAGGATCACCCCTCCACTTT.

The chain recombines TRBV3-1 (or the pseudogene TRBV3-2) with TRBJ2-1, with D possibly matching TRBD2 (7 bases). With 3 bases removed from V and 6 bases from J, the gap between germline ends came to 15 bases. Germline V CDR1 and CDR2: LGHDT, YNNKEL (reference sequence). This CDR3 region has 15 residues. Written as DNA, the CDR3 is TGTGCCAGCAGCCAGAGAGGGGGGGGGCTCAATGAGCAGTTCTTC. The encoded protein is CASSQRGGGLNEQFF.

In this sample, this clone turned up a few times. CDR3 DNA sequence: TGTGCCACCGCCTCGGCGGCCACCTCCTATGGCTACACCTTC. It is translated as CATASAATSYGYTF. The V gene is TRBV27, the J gene TRBJ1-2; D ambiguous. Deletions cut 10 bases from V and 4 bases from J, with 19 bases between. This CDR3 region has 14 residues. Germline V CDR1 and CDR2: MNHEY, SMNVEV (reference sequence).

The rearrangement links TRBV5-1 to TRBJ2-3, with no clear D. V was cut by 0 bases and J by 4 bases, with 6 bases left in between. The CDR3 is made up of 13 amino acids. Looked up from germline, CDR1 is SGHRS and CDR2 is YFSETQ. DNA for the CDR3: TGCGCCAGCAGCTTGGACTATTCAGATACGCAGTATTTT. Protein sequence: CASSLDYSDTQYF. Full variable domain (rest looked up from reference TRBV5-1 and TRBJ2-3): KAGVTQTPRYLIKTRGQQVTLSCSPISGHRSVSWYQQTPGQGLQFLFEYFSETQRNKGNFPGRFSGRQFSNSRSEMNVSTLELGDSALYLCASSLDYSDTQYFGPGTRLTVL.

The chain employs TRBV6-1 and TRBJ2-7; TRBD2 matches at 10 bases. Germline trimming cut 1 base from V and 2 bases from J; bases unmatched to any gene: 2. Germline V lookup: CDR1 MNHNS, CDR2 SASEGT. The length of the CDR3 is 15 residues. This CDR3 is CASSEEAGGAYEQYF. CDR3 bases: TGTGCCAGCAGTGAAGAAGCGGGAGGGGCCTACGAGCAGTACTTC.

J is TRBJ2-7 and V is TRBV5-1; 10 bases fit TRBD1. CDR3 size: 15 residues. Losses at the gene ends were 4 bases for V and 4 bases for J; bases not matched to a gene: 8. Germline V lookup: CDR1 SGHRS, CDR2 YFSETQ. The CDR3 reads CASSLQTGQGYEQYF. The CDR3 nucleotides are TGCGCCAGCAGCCTCCAGACGGGACAGGGGTACGAGCAGTACTTC.

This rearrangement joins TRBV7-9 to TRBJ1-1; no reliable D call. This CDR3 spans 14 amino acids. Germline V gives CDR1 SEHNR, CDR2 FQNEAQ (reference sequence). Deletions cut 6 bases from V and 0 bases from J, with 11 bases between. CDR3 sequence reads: CASRPPRMNTEAFF. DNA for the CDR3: TGTGCCAGCAGACCCCCCCGTATGAACACTGAAGCTTTCTTT. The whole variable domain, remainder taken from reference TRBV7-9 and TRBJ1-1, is DTGVSQNPRHKITKRGQNVTFRCDPISEHNRLYWYRQTLGQGPEFLTYFQNEAQLEKSRLLSDRFSAERPKGSFSTLEIQRTEQGDSAMYLCASRPPRMNTEAFFGQGTRLTVV.

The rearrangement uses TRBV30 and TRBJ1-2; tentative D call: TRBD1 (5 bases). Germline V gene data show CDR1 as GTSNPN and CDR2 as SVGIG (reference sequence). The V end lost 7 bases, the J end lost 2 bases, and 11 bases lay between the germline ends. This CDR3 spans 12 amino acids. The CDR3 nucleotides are TGTGCCTTCCAGGGACGGAACTATGGCTACACCTTC. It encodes CAFQGRNYGYTF.

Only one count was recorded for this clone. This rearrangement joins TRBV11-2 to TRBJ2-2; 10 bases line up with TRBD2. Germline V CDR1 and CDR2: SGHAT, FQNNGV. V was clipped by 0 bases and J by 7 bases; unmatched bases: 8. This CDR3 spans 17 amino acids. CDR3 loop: CASSLDRAGGQNGELFF. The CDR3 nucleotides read TGTGCCAGCAGCTTAGATCGAGCGGGGGGGCAGAACGGGGAGCTGTTTTTT.

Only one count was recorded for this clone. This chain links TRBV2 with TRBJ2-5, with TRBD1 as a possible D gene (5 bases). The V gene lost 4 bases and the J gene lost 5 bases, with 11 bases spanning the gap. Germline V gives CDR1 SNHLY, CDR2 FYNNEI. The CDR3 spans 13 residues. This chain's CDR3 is CASSVRGLETQYF. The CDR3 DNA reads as TGTGCCAGCAGTGTAAGGGGCCTGGAGACCCAGTACTTC.

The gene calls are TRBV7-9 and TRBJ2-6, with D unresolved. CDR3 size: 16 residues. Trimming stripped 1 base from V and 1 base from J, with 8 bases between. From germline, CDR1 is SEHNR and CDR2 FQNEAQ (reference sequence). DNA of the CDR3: TGTGCCAGCAGCTTAGATTCTATTTCTGGGGCCAACGTCCTGACTTTC. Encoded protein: CASSLDSISGANVLTF.

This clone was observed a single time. CDR3 nucleotide sequence: TGTGCCATCAGTGACGGAGTAGAAGCGGAAAAACTGTTTTTT. Its protein product is CAISDGVEAEKLFF. V usage is TRBV10-3 and J usage is TRBJ1-4; the D is unclear. CDR1 ENHRY and CDR2 SYGVKD come from the germline V gene. Trimming removed 3 bases from V and 8 bases from J, with 13 bases in between. This CDR3 is 14 amino acids long.